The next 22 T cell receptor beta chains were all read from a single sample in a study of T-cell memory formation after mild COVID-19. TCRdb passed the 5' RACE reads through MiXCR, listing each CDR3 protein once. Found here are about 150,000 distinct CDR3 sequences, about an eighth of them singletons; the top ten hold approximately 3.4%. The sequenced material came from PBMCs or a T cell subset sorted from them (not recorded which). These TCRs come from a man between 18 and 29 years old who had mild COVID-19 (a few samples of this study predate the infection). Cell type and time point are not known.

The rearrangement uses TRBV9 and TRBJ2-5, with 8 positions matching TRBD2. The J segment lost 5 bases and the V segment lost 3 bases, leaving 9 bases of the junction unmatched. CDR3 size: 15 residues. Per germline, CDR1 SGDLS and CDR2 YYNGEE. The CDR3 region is CASSGTGTRDETQYF. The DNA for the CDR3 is TGTGCCAGCAGCGGGACCGGGACTAGAGACGAGACCCAGTACTTC.

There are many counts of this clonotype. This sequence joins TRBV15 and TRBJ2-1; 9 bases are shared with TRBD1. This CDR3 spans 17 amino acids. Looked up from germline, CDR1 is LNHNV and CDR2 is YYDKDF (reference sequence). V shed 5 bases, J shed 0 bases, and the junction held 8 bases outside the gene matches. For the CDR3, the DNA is TGTGCCACCAGCTCCAAGGGGGGACAGGGCTCCTACAATGAGCAGTTCTTC. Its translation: CATSSKGGQGSYNEQFF.

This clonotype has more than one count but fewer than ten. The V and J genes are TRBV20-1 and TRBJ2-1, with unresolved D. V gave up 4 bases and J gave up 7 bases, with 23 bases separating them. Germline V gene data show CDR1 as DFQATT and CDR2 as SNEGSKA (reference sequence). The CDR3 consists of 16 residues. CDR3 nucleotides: TGCAGTGCTAACGATGGAAGGCCTTTCCAGCCGAATGAGCAGTTCTTC. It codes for CSANDGRPFQPNEQFF.

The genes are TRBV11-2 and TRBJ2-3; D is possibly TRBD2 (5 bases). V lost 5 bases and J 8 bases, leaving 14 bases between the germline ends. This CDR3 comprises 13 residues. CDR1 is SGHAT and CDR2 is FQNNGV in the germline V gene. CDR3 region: CASSPVREGTQYF. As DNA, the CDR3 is TGTGCCAGCAGCCCGGTCCGAGAGGGTACGCAGTATTTT.

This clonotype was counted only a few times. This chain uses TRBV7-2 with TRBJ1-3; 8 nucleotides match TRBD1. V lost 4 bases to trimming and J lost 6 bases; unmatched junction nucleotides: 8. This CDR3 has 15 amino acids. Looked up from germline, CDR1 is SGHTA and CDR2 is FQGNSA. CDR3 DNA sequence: TGTGCCAGCAGCTCCCCGGACAGGGCCCTAAACACCATATATTTT. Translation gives CASSSPDRALNTIYF.

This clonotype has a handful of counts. This CDR3 is CATHPGGSNQPQHF. CDR3 nucleotides: TGTGCCACCCACCCGGGAGGGAGCAATCAGCCCCAGCATTTT. The chain joins TRBV24-1 to TRBJ1-5; no clear D gene. Germline V CDR1 and CDR2: KGHDR, SFDVKD. CDR3 size: 14 residues. The V end lost 9 bases, the J end lost 1 base, and 12 bases lay between the germline ends.

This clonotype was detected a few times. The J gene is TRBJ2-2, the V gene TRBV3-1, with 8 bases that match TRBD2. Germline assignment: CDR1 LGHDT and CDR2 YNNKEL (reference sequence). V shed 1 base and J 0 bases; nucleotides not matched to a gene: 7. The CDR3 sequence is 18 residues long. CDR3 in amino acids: CASSQVPSGGTNTGELFF. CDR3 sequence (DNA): TGTGCCAGCAGCCAAGTGCCCAGCGGGGGCACGAACACCGGGGAGCTGTTTTTT.

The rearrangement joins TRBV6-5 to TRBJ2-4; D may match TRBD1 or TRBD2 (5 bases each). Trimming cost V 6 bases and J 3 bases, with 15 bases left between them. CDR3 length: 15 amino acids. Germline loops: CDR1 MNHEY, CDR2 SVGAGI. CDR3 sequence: CASRFRVRGKNIQYF. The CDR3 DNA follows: TGTGCCAGCAGATTCAGGGTACGGGGCAAAAACATTCAGTACTTC.

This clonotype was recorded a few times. CDR3 in amino acids: CASSEAGLNTDTQYF. The DNA for the CDR3 is TGTGCCAGCAGTGAAGCGGGACTGAACACAGATACGCAGTATTTT. The chain combines TRBV6-1 with TRBJ2-3; perhaps TRBD2 as D (6 bases). The V gene's germline CDR1 is MNHNS and CDR2 SASEGT. There are 15 residues in the CDR3. Trimming took off 0 bases at V and 2 bases at J, with 9 bases between the two ends.

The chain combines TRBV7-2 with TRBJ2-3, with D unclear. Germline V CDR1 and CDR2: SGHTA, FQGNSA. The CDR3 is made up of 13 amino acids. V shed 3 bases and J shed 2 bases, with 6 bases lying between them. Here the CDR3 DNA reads TGTGCCAGCAGCTTTTCGCCCACAGATACGCAGTATTTT. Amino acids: CASSFSPTDTQYF.

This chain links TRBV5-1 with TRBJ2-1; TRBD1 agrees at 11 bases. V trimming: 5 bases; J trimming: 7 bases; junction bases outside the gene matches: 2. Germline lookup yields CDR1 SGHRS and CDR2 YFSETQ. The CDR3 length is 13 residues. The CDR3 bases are TGCGCCAGCAGACGGGACAGGGGGAATGAGCAGTTCTTC. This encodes CASRRDRGNEQFF.

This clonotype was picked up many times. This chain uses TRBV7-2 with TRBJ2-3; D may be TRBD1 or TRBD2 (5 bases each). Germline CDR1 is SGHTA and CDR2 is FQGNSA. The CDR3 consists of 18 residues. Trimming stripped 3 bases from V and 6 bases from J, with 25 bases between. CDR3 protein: CASSLGVRPPPESDTQYF. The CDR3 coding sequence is TGTGCCAGCAGCTTGGGGGTGCGGCCTCCCCCGGAATCCGATACGCAGTATTTT.

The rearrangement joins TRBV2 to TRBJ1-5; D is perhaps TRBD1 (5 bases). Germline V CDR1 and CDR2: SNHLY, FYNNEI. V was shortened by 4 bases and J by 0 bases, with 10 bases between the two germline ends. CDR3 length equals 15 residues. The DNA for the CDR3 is TGTGCCAGCAGTGCCTCTGGGACTAGCAATCAGCCCCAGCATTTT. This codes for CASSASGTSNQPQHF.

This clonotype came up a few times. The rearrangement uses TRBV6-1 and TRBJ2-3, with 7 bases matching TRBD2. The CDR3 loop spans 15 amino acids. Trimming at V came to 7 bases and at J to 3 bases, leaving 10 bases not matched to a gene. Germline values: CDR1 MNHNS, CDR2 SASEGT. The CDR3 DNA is TGTGCCAGCACCATGGGCTGGGAGGGGACAGATACGCAGTATTTT. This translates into CASTMGWEGTDTQYF.

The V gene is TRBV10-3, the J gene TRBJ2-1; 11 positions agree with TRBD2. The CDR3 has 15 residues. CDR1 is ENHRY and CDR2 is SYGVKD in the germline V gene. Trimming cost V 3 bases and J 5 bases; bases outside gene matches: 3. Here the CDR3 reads CAISDTSGGNNEQFF. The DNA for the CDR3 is TGTGCCATCAGTGATACTAGCGGGGGCAACAATGAGCAGTTCTTC.

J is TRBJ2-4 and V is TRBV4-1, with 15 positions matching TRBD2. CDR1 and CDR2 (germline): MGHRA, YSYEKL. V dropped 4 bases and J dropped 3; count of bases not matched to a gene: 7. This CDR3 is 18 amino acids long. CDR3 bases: TGCGCCAGCAGCCCGGGACTAGCGGGGGGCCAGGACAAAAACATTCAGTACTTC. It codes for CASSPGLAGGQDKNIQYF.

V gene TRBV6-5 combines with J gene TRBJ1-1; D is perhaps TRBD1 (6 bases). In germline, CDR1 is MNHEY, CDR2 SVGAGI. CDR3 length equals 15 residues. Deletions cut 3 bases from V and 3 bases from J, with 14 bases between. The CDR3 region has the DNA TGTGCCAGCAGTTATCTCCGCAGGGGAGACACTGAAGCTTTCTTT. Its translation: CASSYLRRGDTEAFF.

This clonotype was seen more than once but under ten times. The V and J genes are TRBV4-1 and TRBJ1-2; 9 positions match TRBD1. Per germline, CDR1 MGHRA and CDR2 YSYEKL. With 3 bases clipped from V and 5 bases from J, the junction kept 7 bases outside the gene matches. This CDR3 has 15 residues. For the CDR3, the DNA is TGCGCCAGCAGCCACCGAGGACAGGGGAGATATGGCTACACCTTC. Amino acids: CASSHRGQGRYGYTF.

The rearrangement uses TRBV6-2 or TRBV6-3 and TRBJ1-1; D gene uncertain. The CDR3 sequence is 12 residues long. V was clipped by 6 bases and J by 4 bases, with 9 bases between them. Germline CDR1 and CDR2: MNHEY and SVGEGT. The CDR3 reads CASSPMTTEAFF. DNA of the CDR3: TGTGCCAGCAGCCCAATGACCACTGAAGCTTTCTTT.

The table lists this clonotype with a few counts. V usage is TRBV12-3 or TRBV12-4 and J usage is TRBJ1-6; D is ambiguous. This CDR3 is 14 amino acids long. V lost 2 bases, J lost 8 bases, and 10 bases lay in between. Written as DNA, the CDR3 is TGTGCCAGCAGTTTACGGGGTGCGGATTCACCCCTCCACTTT. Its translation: CASSLRGADSPLHF.

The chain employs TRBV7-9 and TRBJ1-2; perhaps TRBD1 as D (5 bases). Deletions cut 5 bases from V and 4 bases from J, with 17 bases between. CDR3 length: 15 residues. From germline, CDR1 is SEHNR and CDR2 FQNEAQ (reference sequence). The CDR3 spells CASSPPVPGTYGYTF. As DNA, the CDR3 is TGTGCCAGCAGCCCTCCCGTCCCGGGGACCTATGGCTACACCTTC.

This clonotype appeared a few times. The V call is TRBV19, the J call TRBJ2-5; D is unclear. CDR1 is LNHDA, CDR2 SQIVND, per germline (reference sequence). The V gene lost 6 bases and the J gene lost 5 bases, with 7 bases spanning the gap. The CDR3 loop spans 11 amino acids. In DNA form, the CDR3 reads TGTGCCAGTAGCCAGACCGAGACCCAGTACTTC. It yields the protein CASSQTETQYF.